This T cell receptor beta chain was sequenced in a study of shared clonotypes between healthy human individuals. Generated by immunoSEQ multiplex PCR, the TCRdb table keeps only in-frame clones and is missing some. Among just over 2,000,000 clones listed, roughly 95% were seen once. Germline-derived CDR1 and CDR2 are MGHRA and YSYEKL. The V end lost 0 bases, the J end lost 0 bases, and 10 bases lay between the germline ends. The CDR3 sequence is 16 residues long. Division of CD4+ cells produced a CD45RA+ naive subset and a CD45RA-negative memory subset. Sequencing was carried out using naive CD4+ T cells sorted from blood. Subset noted: CD45RA+ positively selected. The V and J genes are TRBV4-1 and TRBJ2-3; D remains ambiguous. This clonotype was obtained from a man younger than 35 in good health. For the CDR3, the DNA is TGCGCCAGCAGCCAAGATGAAGTGCTTAGCACAGATACGCAGTATTTT. Protein product: CASSQDEVLSTDTQYF.